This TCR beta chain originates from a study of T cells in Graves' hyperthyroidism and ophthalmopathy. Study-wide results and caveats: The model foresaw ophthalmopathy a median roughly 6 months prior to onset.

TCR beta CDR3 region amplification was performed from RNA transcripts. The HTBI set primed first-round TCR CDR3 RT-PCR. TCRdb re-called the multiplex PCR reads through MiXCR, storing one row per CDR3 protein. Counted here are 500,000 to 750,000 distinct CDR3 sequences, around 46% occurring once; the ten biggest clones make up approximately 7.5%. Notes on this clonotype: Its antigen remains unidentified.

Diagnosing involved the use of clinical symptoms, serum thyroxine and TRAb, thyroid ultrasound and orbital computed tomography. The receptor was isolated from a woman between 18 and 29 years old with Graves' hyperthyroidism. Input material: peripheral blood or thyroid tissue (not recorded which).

The CDR3 reads CATRGGDNSPLHF. The CDR3 DNA follows: TGTGCCACCAGAGGGGGCGACAATTCACCCCTCCACTTT. The chain combines TRBV7-9 with TRBJ1-6, with 7 bases identical to TRBD1. Trimming removed 10 bases from V and 7 bases from J; junction bases left unmatched: 7. Germline values: CDR1 SEHNR, CDR2 FQNEAQ (reference sequence). CDR3 size: 13 residues.